This T cell receptor beta chain was observed in a study of blood T cell repertoires in COVID-19. Turning to the study itself: Both acute and convalescent COVID-19 samples were obtained from the United States, Italy and Spain. PBMCs, B-cell-depleted T cells, or T cells provided the cDNA or gDNA that made up the material.

In the study's own analysis: Counts of nucleated cells, estimated from reference gene primer amplification, were obtained. Repertoires were generated with immunoSEQ multiplex PCR, while TCRdb's copy carries only in-frame clones and drops some. V, J and clone size reflect that table, while D and trimming were determined from the DNA. The repertoire includes approximately 90,000 clones, over 75% of them detected once, and about 4% sits in the top ten. V lost 2 bases, J lost 6 bases, and 3 bases stayed unmatched. The CDR3 is 14 residues long. The germline V gene has CDR1 SGHRS and CDR2 YFSETQ. This chain uses TRBV5-1 with TRBJ2-2, with 8 bases fitting TRBD1. Sequencing input: peripheral blood. The source is a man aged 55 to 70 with acute or convalescent COVID-19. In nucleotides, the CDR3 is TGCGCCAGCAGCTTTGGACAGGGAGCCGGGGAGCTGTTTTTT. Protein sequence: CASSFGQGAGELFF.